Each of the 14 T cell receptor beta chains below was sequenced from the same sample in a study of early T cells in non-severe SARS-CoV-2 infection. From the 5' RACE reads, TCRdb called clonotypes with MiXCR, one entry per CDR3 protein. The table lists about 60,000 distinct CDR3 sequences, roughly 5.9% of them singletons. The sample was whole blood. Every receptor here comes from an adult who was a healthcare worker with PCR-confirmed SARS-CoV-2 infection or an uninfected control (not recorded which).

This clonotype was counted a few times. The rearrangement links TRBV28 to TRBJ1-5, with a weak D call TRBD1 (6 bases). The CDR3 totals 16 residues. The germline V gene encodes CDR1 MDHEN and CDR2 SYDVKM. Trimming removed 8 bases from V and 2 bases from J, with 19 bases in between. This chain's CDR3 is CASSRGLKVGNQPQHF. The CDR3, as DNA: TGTGCCAGCTCCAGGGGACTCAAGGTCGGCAATCAGCCCCAGCATTTT.

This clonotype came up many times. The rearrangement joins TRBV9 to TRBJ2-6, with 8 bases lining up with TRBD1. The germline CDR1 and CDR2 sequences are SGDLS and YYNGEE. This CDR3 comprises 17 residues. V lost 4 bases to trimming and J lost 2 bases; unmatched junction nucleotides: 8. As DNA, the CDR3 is TGTGCCAGCAGCCCCAGAATACAGGGGGCTGGGGCCAACGTCCTGACTTTC. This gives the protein CASSPRIQGAGANVLTF. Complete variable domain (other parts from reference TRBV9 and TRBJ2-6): DSGVTQTPKHLITATGQRVTLRCSPRSGDLSVYWYQQSLDQGLQFLIQYYNGEERAKGNILERFSAQQFPDLHSELNLSSLELGDSALYFCASSPRIQGAGANVLTFGAGSRLTVL.

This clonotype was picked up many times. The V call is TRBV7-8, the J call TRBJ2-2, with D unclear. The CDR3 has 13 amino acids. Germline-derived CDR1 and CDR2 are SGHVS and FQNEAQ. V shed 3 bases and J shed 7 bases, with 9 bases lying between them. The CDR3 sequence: CASSLDGVGELFF. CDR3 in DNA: TGTGCCAGCAGCTTGGACGGCGTCGGGGAGCTGTTTTTT.

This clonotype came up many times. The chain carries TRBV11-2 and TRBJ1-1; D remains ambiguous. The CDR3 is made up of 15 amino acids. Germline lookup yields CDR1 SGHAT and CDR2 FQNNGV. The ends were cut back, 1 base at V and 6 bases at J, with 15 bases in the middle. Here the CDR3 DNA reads TGTGCCAGCAGCTTAGCTTCGACTGGCCCAGCTGAAGCTTTCTTT. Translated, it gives CASSLASTGPAEAFF.

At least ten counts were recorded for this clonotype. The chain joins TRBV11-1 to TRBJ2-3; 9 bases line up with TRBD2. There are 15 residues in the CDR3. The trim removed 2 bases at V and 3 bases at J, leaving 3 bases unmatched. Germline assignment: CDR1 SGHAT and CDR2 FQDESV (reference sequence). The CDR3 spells CASSLPTSGTDTQYF. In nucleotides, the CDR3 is TGTGCCAGCAGCTTACCGACTAGCGGAACAGATACGCAGTATTTT.

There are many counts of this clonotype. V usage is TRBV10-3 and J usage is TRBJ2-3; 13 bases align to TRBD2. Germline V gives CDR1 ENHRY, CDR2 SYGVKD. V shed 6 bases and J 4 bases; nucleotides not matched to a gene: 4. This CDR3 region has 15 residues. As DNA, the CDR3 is TGTGCCATCAGCTTGGGACTAGCGGGGTCAGATACGCAGTATTTT. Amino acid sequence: CAISLGLAGSDTQYF.

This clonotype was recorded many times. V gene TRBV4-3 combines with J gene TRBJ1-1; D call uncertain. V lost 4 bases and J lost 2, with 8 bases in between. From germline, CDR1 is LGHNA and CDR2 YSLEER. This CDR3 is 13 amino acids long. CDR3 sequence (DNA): TGCGCCAGCAGCCCCACAGAAAACACTGAAGCTTTCTTT. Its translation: CASSPTENTEAFF.

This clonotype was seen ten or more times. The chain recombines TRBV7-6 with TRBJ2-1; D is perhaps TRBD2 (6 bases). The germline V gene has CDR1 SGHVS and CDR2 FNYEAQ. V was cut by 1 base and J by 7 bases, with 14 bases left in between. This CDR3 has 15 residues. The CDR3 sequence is CASSLGVGAGNEQFF. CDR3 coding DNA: TGTGCCAGCAGCTTAGGCGTGGGAGCGGGTAATGAGCAGTTCTTC.

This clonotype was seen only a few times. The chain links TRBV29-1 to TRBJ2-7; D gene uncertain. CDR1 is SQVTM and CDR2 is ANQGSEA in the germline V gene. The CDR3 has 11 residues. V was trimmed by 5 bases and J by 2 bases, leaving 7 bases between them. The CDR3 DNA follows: TGCAGCGTTCGGCTTACCTACGAGCAGTACTTC. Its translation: CSVRLTYEQYF.

The CDR3 protein is CASSMRQTLGTEAFF. In DNA, the CDR3 is TGTGCCAGCAGCATGCGACAGACCCTGGGGACTGAAGCTTTCTTT. The rearrangement uses TRBV3-1 and TRBJ1-1, with D possibly being TRBD1 (5 bases). Deletions cut 5 bases from V and 5 bases from J, with 18 bases between. CDR1 and CDR2 (germline): LGHDT, YNNKEL (reference sequence). CDR3 length equals 15 residues.

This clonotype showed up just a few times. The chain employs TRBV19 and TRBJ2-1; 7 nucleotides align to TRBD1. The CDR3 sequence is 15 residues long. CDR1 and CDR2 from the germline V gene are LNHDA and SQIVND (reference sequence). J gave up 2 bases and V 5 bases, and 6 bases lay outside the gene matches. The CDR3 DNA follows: TGTGCCAGTAGTGGCAACAGGGGAACCTACAATGAGCAGTTCTTC. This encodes CASSGNRGTYNEQFF.

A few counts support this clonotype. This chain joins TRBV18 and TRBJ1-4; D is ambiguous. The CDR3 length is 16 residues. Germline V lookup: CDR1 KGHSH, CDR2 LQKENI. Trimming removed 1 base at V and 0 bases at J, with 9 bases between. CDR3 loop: CASSPRAGATNEKLFF. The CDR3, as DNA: TGTGCCAGCTCACCACGGGCAGGAGCAACTAATGAAAAACTGTTTTTT.

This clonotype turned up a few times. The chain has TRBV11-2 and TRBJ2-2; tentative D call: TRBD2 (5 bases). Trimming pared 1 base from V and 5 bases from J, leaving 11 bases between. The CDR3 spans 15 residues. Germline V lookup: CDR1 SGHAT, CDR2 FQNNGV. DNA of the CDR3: TGTGCCAGCAGCTTAGTCCTCAGGAGGACCGGGGAGCTGTTTTTT. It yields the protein CASSLVLRRTGELFF.

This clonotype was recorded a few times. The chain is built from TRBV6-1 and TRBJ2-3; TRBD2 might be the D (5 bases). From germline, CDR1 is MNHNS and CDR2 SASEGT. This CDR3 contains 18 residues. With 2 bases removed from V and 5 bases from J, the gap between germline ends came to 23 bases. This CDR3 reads CASSESMRSAPGEDTQYF. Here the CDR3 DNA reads TGTGCCAGCAGTGAATCGATGAGGAGCGCCCCCGGGGAAGATACGCAGTATTTT.